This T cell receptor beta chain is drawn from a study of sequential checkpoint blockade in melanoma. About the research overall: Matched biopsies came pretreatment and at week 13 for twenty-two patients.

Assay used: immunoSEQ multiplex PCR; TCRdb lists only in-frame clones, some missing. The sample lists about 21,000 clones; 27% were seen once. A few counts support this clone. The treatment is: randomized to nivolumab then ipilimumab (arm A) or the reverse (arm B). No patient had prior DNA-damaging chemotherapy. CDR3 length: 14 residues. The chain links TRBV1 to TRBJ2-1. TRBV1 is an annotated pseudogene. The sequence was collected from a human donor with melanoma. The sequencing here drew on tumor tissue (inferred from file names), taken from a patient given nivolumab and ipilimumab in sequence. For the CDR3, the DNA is TGCGCCAGCAGCCCTACTGCAGTAAACAATGAGCAGTTCTTC. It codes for CASSPTAVNNEQFF.